This T cell receptor beta chain originates from a study of blood T cell repertoires in COVID-19. As handled by the study authors: The assay estimated nucleated cells by amplifying reference gene primers. Sequencing used immunoSEQ multiplex PCR; TCRdb keeps in-frame clones, though not all of them. V and J calls and clone size are given by that table; D and trimming were obtained from the DNA. The table has 200,000 to 250,000 clones, around 81% seen once. In germline, CDR1 is GTSNPN, CDR2 SVGIG (reference sequence). The CDR3 has 14 residues. Trimming took off 1 base at V and 2 bases at J, with 10 bases between the two ends.

The gene calls are TRBV30 and TRBJ2-3, with D possibly TRBD1 on 6 matching bases. The TCR comes from a woman aged 55-75 years with acute or convalescent COVID-19. The sample consisted of peripheral blood. The DNA for the CDR3 is TGTGCCTGGAGTGCAAACAGGGCCACAGATACGCAGTATTTT. Amino acid sequence: CAWSANRATDTQYF.